These 32 T cell receptor beta chains were sequenced from one sample in a study of blood T cell repertoires in COVID-19. Libraries were prepared by immunoSEQ multiplex PCR; TCRdb keeps only in-frame clonotypes and omits some of them. The sample includes approximately 120,000 clones, roughly 85% of them seen just once. Sequencing used peripheral blood. The receptors derive from a woman older than 75 with COVID-19, enrolled during active disease.

The chain uses TRBV18 and TRBJ1-2, with 7 bases that match TRBD1. Germline trimming cut 6 bases from V and 4 bases from J; bases unmatched to any gene: 8. Germline assignment: CDR1 KGHSH and CDR2 LQKENI. This CDR3 comprises 14 residues. The CDR3 loop is CASSPTGRGYGYTF. The CDR3 DNA follows: TGTGCCAGCTCCCCGACAGGGCGAGGCTATGGCTACACCTTC. The variable domain in full, completed from reference TRBV18 and TRBJ1-2, reads NAGVMQNPRHLVRRRGQEARLRCSPMKGHSHVYWYRQLPEEGLKFMVYLQKENIIDESGMPKERFSAEFPKEGPSILRIQQVVRGDSAAYFCASSPTGRGYGYTFGSGTRLTVV.

In its sample, this clone was seen once. This chain connects TRBV15 to TRBJ2-1; 11 nucleotides match TRBD2. Germline CDR1 is LNHNV and CDR2 is YYDKDF (reference sequence). V shed 0 bases and J 12 bases; nucleotides not matched to a gene: 4. The CDR3 is 14 residues long. CDR3: CATSRDGTSGRQFF. The CDR3 DNA reads TGTGCCACCAGCAGAGACGGGACTAGCGGACGGCAGTTCTTC.

The chain carries TRBV5-4 and TRBJ2-1, with 8 bases identical to TRBD1. Per the germline V gene, CDR1 is SGHNT and CDR2 is YYREEE (reference sequence). The CDR3 consists of 15 residues. J was trimmed by 1 base and V by 0 bases; bases with no gene match: 0. In nucleotides, the CDR3 is TGTGCCAGCAGCTTGGACAGGGGGTCCTACAATGAGCAGTTCTTC. Its protein is CASSLDRGSYNEQFF.

CDR3 loop: CASSLGTDNQPQHF. CDR3 nucleotide sequence: TGTGCCAGCAGCTTAGGGACAGATAATCAGCCCCAGCATTTT. The chain is built from TRBV7-2 and TRBJ1-5; possible D gene TRBD1, 6 bases. CDR1 and CDR2 (germline): SGHTA, FQGNSA. The CDR3 runs 14 residues. V lost 1 base and J lost 4, with 8 bases in between.

V is TRBV28 and J is TRBJ2-3; TRBD2 might be the D (7 bases). The germline V gene has CDR1 MDHEN and CDR2 SYDVKM. V was pared by 3 bases and J by 1 base, with 11 bases between. The CDR3 totals 15 residues. CDR3 region: CASSLGGHGTDTQYF. As DNA, the CDR3 is TGTGCCAGCAGTTTGGGGGGGCACGGCACAGATACGCAGTATTTT.

The V call is TRBV20-1, the J call TRBJ1-2; a weak D match, TRBD1 (5 bases). Trimming left V 3 bases short and J 5 bases short, with 16 bases between. Germline V CDR1 and CDR2: DFQATT, SNEGSKA (reference sequence). The CDR3 loop spans 14 amino acids. The CDR3 bases are TGCAGTGCTAGTAACCAGGCCCAGGGATATGGCTACACCTTC. It is translated as CSASNQAQGYGYTF.

This rearrangement joins TRBV10-2 to TRBJ2-1; D possibly corresponds to TRBD2 (5 bases). The CDR3 extends over 11 amino acids. Trimming shortened V by 9 bases and J by 9 bases, and 12 bases separated the two germline ends. Per the germline V gene, CDR1 is WSHSY and CDR2 is SAAADI. CDR3 protein: CASRSGGEQFF. CDR3 coding DNA: TGCGCCAGTCGCAGCGGCGGTGAGCAGTTCTTC.

This chain uses TRBV14 with TRBJ2-6; 9 positions match TRBD1. This CDR3 is built from 21 residues. Germline V gene sequence: CDR1 SGHDN, CDR2 FVKESK. V was clipped by 2 bases and J by 2 bases; unmatched bases: 16. CDR3: CASSQTFVSGTGLTGANVLTF. DNA of the CDR3: TGTGCCAGCAGCCAAACCTTTGTGTCGGGGACAGGGTTAACTGGGGCCAACGTCCTGACTTTC.

This sequence joins TRBV6-1 and TRBJ1-2, with D uncertain. This CDR3 contains 13 residues. The V end was cut by 0 bases, the J end by 4 bases, with 6 bases between. Germline-derived CDR1 and CDR2 are MNHNS and SASEGT. The CDR3 sequence: CASSEAGSYGYTF. As DNA, the CDR3 is TGTGCCAGCAGTGAAGCGGGCAGCTATGGCTACACCTTC.

The V call is TRBV21-1, the J call TRBJ1-1; the table gives TRBD1 as D, unverified against the DNA. TRBV21-1 is an annotated pseudogene. The CDR3 length is 14 residues. The CDR3 sequence: CASSRGQGRTEAFF. The DNA for the CDR3 is TGTGCCAGCAGCCGTGGACAGGGTCGGACTGAAGCTTTCTTT.

The rearrangement links TRBV18 to TRBJ2-2; D gene unclear. V shed 2 bases and J shed 1 base, with 5 bases lying between them. The CDR3 has 14 residues. Germline lookup yields CDR1 KGHSH and CDR2 LQKENI. The DNA for the CDR3 is TGTGCCAGCTCACCAGAACTGAACACCGGGGAGCTGTTTTTT. Encoded protein: CASSPELNTGELFF. The full variable domain, its missing parts supplied by reference TRBV18 and TRBJ2-2, is NAGVMQNPRHLVRRRGQEARLRCSPMKGHSHVYWYRQLPEEGLKFMVYLQKENIIDESGMPKERFSAEFPKEGPSILRIQQVVRGDSAAYFCASSPELNTGELFFGEGSRLTVL.

This clone was found a few times. The chain links TRBV25-1 to TRBJ2-7; possibly TRBD1 for D (5 bases). The V gene lost 3 bases and the J gene lost 3 bases, with 12 bases spanning the gap. This CDR3 contains 14 residues. Germline V gives CDR1 MGHDK, CDR2 SYGVNS. The CDR3 DNA reads as TGTGCCAGCAGTGAGGGGCCACTAAACTACGAGCAGTACTTC. Amino acids: CASSEGPLNYEQYF.

This chain uses TRBV7-3 with TRBJ2-1, with D possibly matching TRBD2 (6 bases). The germline V gene has CDR1 SGHTA and CDR2 FQGTGA. The V end lost 2 bases, the J end lost 6 bases, and 8 bases lay between the germline ends. The length of the CDR3 is 13 residues. As DNA, the CDR3 is TGTGCCAGCAGCTTAGGAGGGCCCAATGAGCAGTTCTTC. This codes for CASSLGGPNEQFF.

The genes are TRBV3-1 (or the pseudogene TRBV3-2) and TRBJ1-4; perhaps TRBD1 as D (5 bases). This CDR3 is built from 15 residues. V was shortened by 1 base and J by 6 bases, with 12 bases between the two germline ends. Germline V gene lookup returns CDR1 LGHDT and CDR2 YNNKEL (reference sequence). CDR3 DNA: TGTGCCAGCAGCCAAGCTGGGACTCTTTATGAAAAACTGTTTTTT. It translates to CASSQAGTLYEKLFF.

CDR3 DNA sequence: TGTGCCAGCATCGCTCCCAGGGGACCGAACACTGAAGCTTTCTTT. Translating gives CASIAPRGPNTEAFF. This chain joins TRBV28 and TRBJ1-1, with D tentatively TRBD1 (6 bases). Germline V gene lookup returns CDR1 MDHEN and CDR2 SYDVKM. The V and J ends lost 7 bases and 1 base respectively, with 16 bases between them. The CDR3 is 15 amino acids.

J is TRBJ2-7 and V is TRBV7-2; no definite D call. The CDR3 runs to 16 residues. Germline lookup yields CDR1 SGHTA and CDR2 FQGNSA. The V and J ends lost 2 bases and 0 bases respectively, with 14 bases between them. CDR3: CASSLPRVPSSYEQYF. DNA of the CDR3: TGTGCCAGCAGCTTACCCCGGGTTCCTAGCTCCTACGAGCAGTACTTC. The whole variable domain, filled in from reference TRBV7-2 and TRBJ2-7, reads GAGVSQSPSNKVTEKGKDVELRCDPISGHTALYWYRQSLGQGLEFLIYFQGNSAPDKSGLPSDRFSAERTGGSVSTLTIQRTQQEDSAVYLCASSLPRVPSSYEQYFGPGTRLTVT.

J is TRBJ2-2 and V is TRBV7-6; D gene unclear. The CDR3 is 16 residues long. Germline V gives CDR1 SGHVS, CDR2 FNYEAQ. With 5 bases removed from V and 0 bases from J, the gap between germline ends came to 13 bases. The CDR3 nucleotides read TGTGCCAGCAGCCCGGCGGTCCGGTCGAACACCGGGGAGCTGTTTTTT. Protein sequence: CASSPAVRSNTGELFF.

V gene TRBV19 combines with J gene TRBJ2-2, with D maybe TRBD1 (6 bases). There are 13 residues in the CDR3. V lost 3 bases to trimming and J lost 9 bases, with 11 bases between them. Germline V gives CDR1 LNHDA, CDR2 SQIVND (reference sequence). The CDR3 sequence is CASSIRGQRELFF. DNA of the CDR3: TGTGCCAGTAGTATTCGGGGACAAAGGGAGCTGTTTTTT.

V usage is TRBV4-3 and J usage is TRBJ2-1; 7 bases agree with TRBD1. This CDR3 contains 18 residues. V was clipped by 4 bases and J by 2 bases; unmatched bases: 14. In germline, CDR1 is LGHNA, CDR2 YSLEER. The CDR3 protein is CASSPPLRQGSPYNEQFF. CDR3 bases: TGCGCCAGCAGCCCCCCGTTAAGACAGGGAAGTCCCTACAATGAGCAGTTCTTC.

The chain recombines TRBV6-5 with TRBJ2-7; 8 bases agree with TRBD2. In germline, CDR1 is MNHEY, CDR2 SVGAGI. V dropped 8 bases and J dropped 6; count of bases not matched to a gene: 15. The CDR3 sequence is 15 residues long. CDR3 amino acids: CASSSSGSYSGEQYF. Here the CDR3 DNA reads TGTGCCAGCTCATCCAGCGGGAGCTACTCAGGCGAGCAGTACTTC.

This rearrangement joins TRBV12-5 to TRBJ2-7; D gene ambiguous. This CDR3 contains 12 residues. V was pared by 2 bases and J by 3 bases, with 5 bases between. The germline V gene has CDR1 LGHNT and CDR2 FRNRAP. The CDR3 loop reads CASGLNYYEQYF. As DNA, the CDR3 is TGTGCTAGTGGTTTGAATTACTACGAGCAGTACTTC.

V gene TRBV29-1 combines with J gene TRBJ1-1; D may be TRBD1 (5 bases). CDR1 SQVTM and CDR2 ANQGSEA come from the germline V gene. With 5 bases removed from V and 1 base from J, the gap between germline ends came to 14 bases. The CDR3 consists of 14 residues. CDR3 DNA sequence: TGCAGCGTTTTCGGGGGATTAGGGAACACTGAAGCTTTCTTT. It specifies CSVFGGLGNTEAFF.

The gene calls are TRBV7-3 and TRBJ2-1; weak D call: TRBD2 (6 bases). Trimming cost V 1 base and J 4 bases, with 17 bases left between them. In germline, CDR1 is SGHTA, CDR2 FQGTGA. This CDR3 region has 17 residues. In DNA form, the CDR3 reads TGTGCCAGCAGCTTAAGTTCGGGAGTTGGGGGTTACAATGAGCAGTTCTTC. Translation gives CASSLSSGVGGYNEQFF. The entire variable domain, with the rest obtained from reference TRBV7-3 and TRBJ2-1, is as follows: GAGVSQTPSNKVTEKGKYVELRCDPISGHTALYWYRQSLGQGPEFLIYFQGTGAADDSGLPNDRFFAVRPEGSVSTLKIQRTERGDSAVYLCASSLSSGVGGYNEQFFGPGTRLTVL.

The genes are TRBV7-6 and TRBJ1-3; the D gene is possibly TRBD1 (6 bases). V was pared by 0 bases and J by 2 bases, with 11 bases between. The CDR3 length is 16 residues. From germline, CDR1 is SGHVS and CDR2 FNYEAQ. CDR3: CASSLATQGTGNTIYF. CDR3 DNA: TGTGCCAGCAGCTTAGCAACACAGGGAACTGGAAACACCATATATTTT.

This chain uses TRBV25-1 with TRBJ1-1; D ambiguous. Trimming removed 7 bases from V and 0 bases from J, with 24 bases in between. Germline CDR1 MGHDK, CDR2 SYGVNS. This CDR3 is built from 18 residues. The DNA of the CDR3 is TGTGCCAGCAACCCCCCGGGCAGTCGGGGAACGATGAACACTGAAGCTTTCTTT. Its protein is CASNPPGSRGTMNTEAFF.

This clone came up once. V usage is TRBV3-1 (or the pseudogene TRBV3-2) and J usage is TRBJ1-2, with D unclear. V was cut by 3 bases and J by 6 bases, with 20 bases left in between. This CDR3 is 16 amino acids long. Germline V CDR1 and CDR2: LGHDT, YNNKEL (reference sequence). As DNA, the CDR3 is TGTGCCAGCAGCCACCGGGCAGCGGGGTTATGGGATGGCTACACCTTC. The encoded protein is CASSHRAAGLWDGYTF.

CDR3 nucleotides: TGTGCCAGCAGTGAGACAGGGTATTCCCTCTACGAGCAGTACTTC. It yields the protein CASSETGYSLYEQYF. The genes are TRBV28 and TRBJ2-7; 7 nucleotides align to TRBD1. V was pared by 5 bases and J by 3 bases, with 10 bases of the junction left unmatched. The CDR3 has 15 amino acids. Germline assignment: CDR1 MDHEN and CDR2 SYDVKM.

The chain has TRBV20-1 and TRBJ2-5, with TRBD2 identical over 9 bases. The CDR3 runs to 14 residues. With 3 bases clipped from V and 1 base from J, the junction kept 3 bases outside the gene matches. Per germline, CDR1 DFQATT and CDR2 SNEGSKA (reference sequence). The CDR3 sequence is CSASGLATQETQYF. The CDR3, as DNA: TGCAGTGCTAGTGGACTAGCGACCCAAGAGACCCAGTACTTC.

This clone was seen once. J is TRBJ2-1 and V is TRBV6-2 or TRBV6-3, with D uncertain. Germline values: CDR1 MNHEY, CDR2 SVGEGT. The V gene lost 2 bases and the J gene lost 0 bases, with 14 bases spanning the gap. The length of the CDR3 is 17 residues. The CDR3 nucleotides read TGTGCCAGCAGTTACGATCCCCCGGTTAGCTCCTACAATGAGCAGTTCTTC. Encoded protein: CASSYDPPVSSYNEQFF.

The chain couples TRBV7-2 to TRBJ2-3; the D is unclear. Between the trimmed V and J ends, which lost 2 bases and 0 bases, there was a span of 12 bases. Germline V lookup: CDR1 SGHTA, CDR2 FQGNSA. This CDR3 spans 16 amino acids. For the CDR3, the DNA is TGTGCCAGCAGCTTAAACCGAGGCACTAGCACAGATACGCAGTATTTT. Amino acids: CASSLNRGTSTDTQYF.

This sequence joins TRBV12-1 and TRBJ2-3; the tabulated D call, TRBD1, remains unverified against the DNA. TRBV12-1 constitutes a pseudogene. This CDR3 has 14 amino acids. The CDR3 nucleotides are TGTGCCAGCAGGGGACAGGGGGTGCAAGATACGCAGTATTTT. It yields the protein CASRGQGVQDTQYF.

This CDR3 reads CASSVGQFGTGELFF. The DNA for the CDR3 is TGTGCCAGCAGCGTCGGACAGTTTGGCACCGGGGAGCTGTTTTTT. The chain joins TRBV9 to TRBJ2-2, with TRBD1 as a possible D gene (6 bases). Germline values: CDR1 SGDLS, CDR2 YYNGEE. V lost 2 bases to trimming and J lost 4 bases, with 12 bases between them. The CDR3 extends over 15 amino acids.